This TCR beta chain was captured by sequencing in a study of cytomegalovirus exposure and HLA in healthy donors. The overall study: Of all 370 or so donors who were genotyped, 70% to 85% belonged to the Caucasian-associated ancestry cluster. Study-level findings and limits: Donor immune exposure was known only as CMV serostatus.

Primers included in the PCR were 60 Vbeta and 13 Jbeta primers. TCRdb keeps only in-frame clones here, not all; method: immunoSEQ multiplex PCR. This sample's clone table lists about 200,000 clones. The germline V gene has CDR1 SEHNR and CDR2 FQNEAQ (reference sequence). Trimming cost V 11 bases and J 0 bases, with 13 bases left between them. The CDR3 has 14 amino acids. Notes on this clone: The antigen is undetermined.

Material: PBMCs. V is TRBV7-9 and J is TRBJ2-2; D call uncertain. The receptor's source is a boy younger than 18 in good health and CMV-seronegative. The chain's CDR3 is CAQAELTNTGELFF. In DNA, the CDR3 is TGTGCCCAGGCCGAATTGACGAACACCGGGGAGCTGTTTTTT.